The 8 T cell receptor beta chains reported below all come from one sample, sequenced in a study of blood T cell repertoires in COVID-19. Using immunoSEQ multiplex PCR, the repertoire was profiled, and TCRdb retains in-frame clones only, with some absent. The sample records roughly 190,000 clones, roughly nine tenths being singletons. Sequencing was done on a sample of PBMCs or T cells enriched from blood (not recorded which). These receptor sequences come from a woman aged 40 to 50 in a cohort exposed to, infected with or recovered from COVID-19 (not recorded which).

The chain links TRBV15 to TRBJ1-2; perhaps TRBD1 as D (5 bases). Germline assignment: CDR1 LNHNV and CDR2 YYDKDF (reference sequence). V lost 1 base and J 4 bases, leaving 13 bases between the germline ends. The CDR3 is 15 residues long. CDR3 nucleotides: TGTGCCACCAGCAGAGGCGAAGGGGCGAGCTATGGCTACACCTTC. It specifies CATSRGEGASYGYTF.

This chain connects TRBV7-9 to TRBJ2-2; 9 bases match TRBD2. The CDR3 sequence is 16 residues long. Unmatched junction bases numbered 8, after V lost 6 bases and J lost 3 bases. The germline gives CDR1 SEHNR, CDR2 FQNEAQ (reference sequence). The CDR3 loop is CASSHPTSGDTGELFF. DNA of the CDR3: TGTGCCAGCAGTCATCCGACTAGCGGAGACACCGGGGAGCTGTTTTTT.

V gene TRBV5-1 combines with J gene TRBJ2-2, with 11 bases matching TRBD2. The V gene's germline CDR1 is SGHRS and CDR2 YFSETQ. V lost 4 bases and J lost 4; bases outside the gene matches: 3. This CDR3 is 15 amino acids long. The CDR3 is CASSTSGSFTGELFF. CDR3 DNA: TGCGCCAGCAGCACTAGCGGGAGTTTCACCGGGGAGCTGTTTTTT. Based on the CDR3 plus reference TRBV5-1 and TRBJ2-2, the full variable domain is KAGVTQTPRYLIKTRGQQVTLSCSPISGHRSVSWYQQTPGQGLQFLFEYFSETQRNKGNFPGRFSGRQFSNSRSEMNVSTLELGDSALYLCASSTSGSFTGELFFGEGSRLTVL.

The V and J genes are TRBV7-9 and TRBJ1-4, with a tentative D call TRBD1 (6 bases). CDR3 size: 16 residues. Germline V gene data show CDR1 as SEHNR and CDR2 as FQNEAQ (reference sequence). V was pared by 5 bases and J by 0 bases, with 13 bases between. CDR3 bases: TGTGCCAGCAGCATCGGACAGTTTGCAACTAATGAAAAACTGTTTTTT. Amino acids: CASSIGQFATNEKLFF. Looking up the rest from reference TRBV7-9 and TRBJ1-4 gives the full variable domain: DTGVSQNPRHKITKRGQNVTFRCDPISEHNRLYWYRQTLGQGPEFLTYFQNEAQLEKSRLLSDRFSAERPKGSFSTLEIQRTEQGDSAMYLCASSIGQFATNEKLFFGSGTQLSVL.

In this sample, this clone turned up once. The chain employs TRBV5-5 and TRBJ1-2; no clear D gene. Trimming cost V 5 bases and J 8 bases, with 16 bases left between them. The CDR3 runs 13 residues. CDR1 SGHKS and CDR2 YYEKEE come from the germline V gene (reference sequence). The CDR3 region is CASRPTYIEGYTF. CDR3 bases: TGTGCCAGCAGACCGACTTATATAGAAGGCTACACCTTC.

The V and J genes are TRBV7-9 and TRBJ1-1; D gene uncertain. Between the trimmed V and J ends, which lost 1 base and 2 bases, there was a span of 8 bases. CDR1 is SEHNR, CDR2 FQNEAQ, per germline (reference sequence). The CDR3 spans 14 residues. As DNA, the CDR3 is TGTGCCAGCAGCTTAGGATACATCAACACTGAAGCTTTCTTT. Protein: CASSLGYINTEAFF. Based on the CDR3 plus reference TRBV7-9 and TRBJ1-1, the full variable domain is DTGVSQNPRHKITKRGQNVTFRCDPISEHNRLYWYRQTLGQGPEFLTYFQNEAQLEKSRLLSDRFSAERPKGSFSTLEIQRTEQGDSAMYLCASSLGYINTEAFFGQGTRLTVV.

The table lists this clone with a count of one. The V gene is TRBV27, the J gene TRBJ2-1; D ambiguous. The length of the CDR3 is 14 residues. V was clipped by 4 bases and J by 10 bases, with 17 bases between them. Germline-derived CDR1 and CDR2 are MNHEY and SMNVEV (reference sequence). CDR3 sequence (DNA): TGTGCCAGCAGTTACTCCGCTAGGCGAAGGGAGCAGTTCTTC. Translating it yields CASSYSARRREQFF.

The table lists this clone with a few counts. The chain combines TRBV4-1 with TRBJ1-1; 8 bases are shared with TRBD1. The CDR3 sequence is 14 residues long. Looked up from germline, CDR1 is MGHRA and CDR2 is YSYEKL. J lost 2 bases, V lost 4 bases, and 3 bases had no gene match. This CDR3 is CASSRAGGNTEAFF. CDR3 nucleotides: TGCGCCAGCAGCCGAGCAGGGGGCAACACTGAAGCTTTCTTT.